This TCR beta chain stems from a study of cytomegalovirus exposure and HLA in healthy donors. Study-level background: The roughly 670 first-cohort repertoires shared a platform with the roughly 130 validation repertoires, as reported in a later analysis.

This clone was seen a few times. TCRdb's copy holds only in-frame clones and misses some; the assay was immunoSEQ multiplex PCR. The table has tens of thousands of clones, 90% to 96% seen once. There are 14 residues in the CDR3. The V end was cut by 5 bases, the J end by 6 bases, with 17 bases between. The germline V gene has CDR1 SEHNR and CDR2 FQNEAQ (reference sequence). The gene calls are TRBV7-9 and TRBJ2-7; the D gene is possibly TRBD1 (6 bases). This clonotype was sampled from a man aged 18 to 35 in good health and CMV-seropositive. Sequenced material: PBMCs. In DNA, the CDR3 is TGTGCCAGCAGCCCCCAGGGGCTTCCTGGCGAGCAGTACTTC. Translating gives CASSPQGLPGEQYF.